This TCR beta chain was obtained from a study of blood T cell repertoires in COVID-19. Across the study: There were acute and convalescent COVID-19 samples, and they came from the United States, Italy and Spain.

There are 13 residues in the CDR3. Between the trimmed V and J ends, which lost 2 bases and 10 bases, there was a span of 11 bases. The germline V gene has CDR1 SGHVS and CDR2 FQNEAQ. Profiled with immunoSEQ multiplex PCR; TCRdb holds only in-frame clones, not every one. The sample contains 120,000 to 150,000 clones, over 85% of which appear only once. The clonotype comes from a human donor in a cohort sampled during active COVID-19. The gene calls are TRBV7-8 and TRBJ1-4, with D uncertain. Sequencing input: peripheral blood. The CDR3 reads CASSLRQPRKLFF. As DNA, the CDR3 is TGTGCCAGCAGCTTAAGGCAGCCTAGAAAACTGTTTTTT.